A selection of T cell receptor beta chains follows, all from one sample in a study of CD4 T cell repertoires in COVID-19. TCRdb's table, derived via immunoSEQ multiplex PCR, lists solely in-frame clones and lacks some. This table has 65,000 to 95,000 clones, under 90% appearing once. Here the sequenced sample was CD4+ T cells from peripheral blood, taken after recovery from COVID-19. The receptors come from a human donor who had COVID-19. CDR3s include the opening cysteine and the closing phenylalanine or tryptophan. The D gene is left open where the match is weak. Size values are once, few and many counts, or a class for expanded clones, and some rows have none.

v_gene	d_gene	abundance	j_gene	CDR3nt	CDR3aa
TRBV10-2	NA	NA	TRBJ1-2	TGCGCCAGCAGTGAGTCGATAGCATCCCCGTATGGCTACACCTTC	CASSESIASPYGYTF
TRBV15	TRBD2	NA	TRBJ2-1	TGTGCCACCAGCCCAGGACAATGGCGGGAGAAATACAATGAGCAGTTCTTC	CATSPGQWREKYNEQFF
TRBV18	NA	NA	TRBJ1-2	TGTGCCAGCTCACCGACGACGGAATCTATGCGAGGCTACACCTTC	CASSPTTESMRGYTF
TRBV7-9	TRBD1	NA	TRBJ1-2	TGTGCCAGCAAGCCGGGACAGGCGTATGGCTACACCTTC	CASKPGQAYGYTF
TRBV19	TRBD1	NA	TRBJ2-1	TGTGCCAGTAGTAAGGTCCAAGGGACAGTAAACAATGAGCAGTTCTTC	CASSKVQGTVNNEQFF
TRBV11-2	NA	NA	TRBJ2-7	TGTGCCAGCAGTCTCGAGGACGGCCGTTCCTACGAGCAGTACTTC	CASSLEDGRSYEQYF
TRBV2	TRBD2	once	TRBJ2-3	TGTGCCAGCAGTGTCGGACTAGCCGCAGATACGCAGTATTTT	CASSVGLAADTQYF
TRBV19	NA	NA	TRBJ1-2	TGTGCCAGCTCTCACCGGACGGTTGGCTACACCTTC	CASSHRTVGYTF
TRBV6-5	NA	NA	TRBJ1-5	TGTGCCAGCTCAGGGGTTGGCAATCAGCCCCAGCATTTT	CASSGVGNQPQHF
TRBV19	TRBD1	few	TRBJ1-1	TGTGCCAGTAGTATCGGTGGGCCCGGGACAGGGCTTATGAACACTGAAGCTTTCTTT	CASSIGGPGTGLMNTEAFF
TRBV28	TRBD2	NA	TRBJ2-1	TGTGCCAGCAGACTAGCGGGCCTTTCCTACAATGAGCAGTTCTTC	CASRLAGLSYNEQFF
TRBV29-1	TRBD2	NA	TRBJ2-7	TGCAGCGTTGAAAGGCTAGCGGGGGCCGAGCAGTACTTC	CSVERLAGAEQYF
TRBV15	NA	NA	TRBJ1-2	TGTGCCACCAGCACTCAAACAGGCACCAGGGGCTACACCTTC	CATSTQTGTRGYTF
TRBV5-1	TRBD1	NA	TRBJ2-7	TGCGCCAGCAGCATACGGGACAGATCCTACGAGCAGTACTTC	CASSIRDRSYEQYF
TRBV27	NA	NA	TRBJ2-7	TGTGCCAGCAGACTACAGGGTTCCTCGGATTCCTACGAGCAGTACTTC	CASRLQGSSDSYEQYF
TRBV6-5	NA	NA	TRBJ2-1	TGTGCCAGCAGTTACTCGGGCGGGTCCTACAATGAGCAGTTCTTC	CASSYSGGSYNEQFF
TRBV5-1	TRBD1	NA	TRBJ1-1	TGCGCCAGCAGCTGGGGTGGGACAGCCACTGAAGCTTTCTTT	CASSWGGTATEAFF
TRBV28	NA	NA	TRBJ1-2	TGTGCCAGCAAAACCCGGGGGAACTATGGCTACACCTTC	CASKTRGNYGYTF
TRBV19	TRBD1	NA	TRBJ1-1	TGTGCCAGTAGCCTACAGGGGGTGAACACTGAAGCTTTCTTT	CASSLQGVNTEAFF
TRBV18	NA	NA	TRBJ2-7	TGTGCCAGCTCACTGGGACTGAACAAGCCCGGCTCCTACGAGCAGTACTTC	CASSLGLNKPGSYEQYF
TRBV2	TRBD2	NA	TRBJ2-7	TGTGCCAGCAGATTTAGCGGGGGAGAGCAGTACTTC	CASRFSGGEQYF
TRBV5-1	TRBD1	NA	TRBJ1-1	TGCGCCAGCAGCTCGGGACAGGGGGGCCGGGGAGCTTTCTTT	CASSSGQGGRGAFF
TRBV5-1	TRBD2	NA	TRBJ2-2	TGCGCCAGCAGCTTGGATGGACTAGCGGCGAACACCGGGGAGCTGTTTTTT	CASSLDGLAANTGELFF
TRBV4-1	TRBD1	NA	TRBJ1-1	TGCGCCAGCAGCCAACCTGACAGGGCCCACACTGAAGCTTTCTTT	CASSQPDRAHTEAFF
TRBV5-1	NA	few	TRBJ2-3	TGCGCCAGCAGCCTAGCAGACCATCCTAGCACAGATACGCAGTATTTT	CASSLADHPSTDTQYF
TRBV7-2	NA	NA	TRBJ2-7	TGTGCCAGCAGCTTATCCGGGGGTTTCGCCTACGAGCAGTACTTC	CASSLSGGFAYEQYF
TRBV19	NA	NA	TRBJ1-5	TGTGCCAGTAGTATACAGGGTTTGCGCAATCAGCCCCAGCATTTT	CASSIQGLRNQPQHF
TRBV3-1/TRBV3-2	NA	NA	TRBJ2-5	TGTGCCAGCAGCCAACCTACAGAGGTGGAGACCCAGTACTTC	CASSQPTEVETQYF
TRBV5-1	TRBD1	few	TRBJ1-1	TGCGCCAGCAGCTTTAACAGGGGTGACACTGAAGCTTTCTTT	CASSFNRGDTEAFF
TRBV6-5	NA	NA	TRBJ1-5	TGTGCCAGCAGCATTGCCGGACAGAACAATCAGCCCCAGCATTTT	CASSIAGQNNQPQHF
TRBV21-1	NA	NA	TRBJ2-7	TGTGCCAGCAGCCGGCCCGGACGGGGTCGGCGGGAATACGAGCAGTACTTC	CASSRPGRGRREYEQYF
TRBV6-5	NA	NA	TRBJ1-5	TGTGCCAGCAGGGACCCAGGTGATAATCAGCCCCAGCATTTT	CASRDPGDNQPQHF
TRBV6-5	TRBD1	NA	TRBJ1-2	TGTGCCAGCACGACAGGGCCTAATGGCTACACCTTC	CASTTGPNGYTF
TRBV7-9	NA	NA	TRBJ2-1	TGTGCCAGCAGCTTAGGGGCTAGCGTCTACAATGAGCAGTTCTTC	CASSLGASVYNEQFF
TRBV5-1	TRBD2	NA	TRBJ2-7	TGCGCCAGCAGCCAGGGACTAGCGGGAGGCAACTCCTACGAGCAGTACTTC	CASSQGLAGGNSYEQYF
TRBV9	TRBD1	NA	TRBJ2-5	TGTGCCAGCAGCGTAGACAGGGGACGAGAGACCCAGTACTTC	CASSVDRGRETQYF
TRBV5-1	NA	NA	TRBJ2-3	TGCGCCAGCAGCCCTGGACAGATAGCACCCACAGATACGCAGTATTTT	CASSPGQIAPTDTQYF
TRBV5-1	TRBD2	NA	TRBJ2-5	TGCGCCAGCAGCTTGTTCGTAGCGGGAGGGGTCCAAGAGACCCAGTACTTC	CASSLFVAGGVQETQYF
TRBV10-3	NA	NA	TRBJ1-1	TGTGCCATCAGTGCGGCCGGGGCGGGTGAAGCTTTCTTT	CAISAAGAGEAFF
TRBV6-2/TRBV6-3	TRBD2	NA	TRBJ2-1	TGTGCCAGCAGCTATACTAGCCGGGGGGGCCTTATCACTGAGCAGTTCTTC	CASSYTSRGGLITEQFF
TRBV7-2	NA	NA	TRBJ1-2	TGTGCCAGCAGCTTAACAAACACAGGCGGGACCTTC	CASSLTNTGGTF
TRBV4-1	TRBD1	once	TRBJ2-1	TGCGCCAGCAGCCTCGGACAGGGGAGCTCCTACAATGAGCAGTTCTTC	CASSLGQGSSYNEQFF
TRBV6-6	TRBD1	NA	TRBJ2-7	TGTGCCAGCACCACAGGGGGGTTAGGCTACGAGCAGTACTTC	CASTTGGLGYEQYF
TRBV5-4	TRBD1	NA	TRBJ1-1	TGTGCCAGCAGCTTGGAGCCTGACAGGGCCGACGCTTTCTTT	CASSLEPDRADAFF
TRBV7-8	NA	many	TRBJ2-1	TGTGCCAGCAGCGCCACTACTACCCCTGAGCAGTTCTTC	CASSATTTPEQFF
TRBV11-2	NA	NA	TRBJ2-3	TGTGCCAGCAGCCGTATAGCGCCCGCAGGAGATACGCAGTATTTT	CASSRIAPAGDTQYF
TRBV14	TRBD1	few	TRBJ2-7	TGTGCCAGCAGCCGGCTGGGACAGGGAAGCGGCGAGCAGTACTTC	CASSRLGQGSGEQYF
TRBV19	NA	NA	TRBJ1-2	TGTGCCAGTAGTATAGGGGGGGCGAACTATGGCTACACCTTC	CASSIGGANYGYTF
TRBV6-5	TRBD1	NA	TRBJ2-5	TGTGCCAGCAGTTCAAGGACAGGGTACGAGACCCAGTACTTC	CASSSRTGYETQYF